Described below is a single TCR beta chain sequence and its context. Its antigen is not known. This entry is derived from a study of vaccination and CD4 T cells after COVID-19. Study-level background: A positive SARS-CoV-2 nasal swab PCR result was recorded for each convalescent patient; roughly nine were mild and one severe. Culture controls were given either a CEFX pool, an HIV-1 Nef pool, or no peptide. Convalescent cases consisted of six males and four females, of whom two were Hispanic. With a range of 35 to 161, the median interval from diagnosis to drawing post-COVID samples was 90 to 120 days.

The CDR3 totals 15 residues. From germline, CDR1 is DFQATT and CDR2 SNEGSKA (reference sequence). J lost 3 bases, V lost 3 bases, and 10 bases had no gene match. Regarding treatment: approximately 11-day PBMC culture with coronavirus spike peptide pools or control peptides (ViraFEST assay). Oncomine TCR Beta short-read sequencing was applied to DNA from cultured CD4+ T cells. TCRdb passed the PCR reads through MiXCR, listing each CDR3 protein once. Of about 15,000 distinct CDR3 sequences listed, around three fifths are singletons. The sequencing sample was made of CD4+ T cells from blood, cultured in vitro. The TCR originated in a human donor who had recovered from COVID-19. This rearrangement joins TRBV20-1 to TRBJ2-5; 7 bases match TRBD2. Here the CDR3 reads CSASPASGKEETQYF. The CDR3 DNA follows: TGCAGTGCTAGCCCCGCTAGCGGAAAGGAAGAGACCCAGTACTTC.